This TCR beta chain is from a study of vaccination effects on CD4 cells after COVID-19. Study background: After the second dose, samples were taken at median day 72.

The CDR3 consists of 15 residues. The V end was cut by 1 base, the J end by 7 bases, with 14 bases between. Germline V gene lookup returns CDR1 LGHDT and CDR2 YNNKEL (reference sequence). As regards this clone: No antigen is known for it.

Expansion of antigen-specific CD4+ T cells with viral peptide pools was carried out by the ViraFEST assay before sequencing. With roughly 10 days of culture completed, CD4+ T cells were isolated. The participants, recipients of two vaccine doses, got either BNT162b2 or mRNA-1273. This table comes from immunoSEQ multiplex PCR, and its TCRdb copy is limited to in-frame clones, with some not included. The repertoire has about 29,000 clones, roughly 71% of them found once; the top ten carry 17%. The chain combines TRBV3-1 (or the pseudogene TRBV3-2) with TRBJ1-5; D unresolved. This receptor was obtained from a human donor who received a COVID-19 vaccine. The material sequenced was CD4+ T cells from PBMCs cultured with HCoV-OC43 spike peptides, taken after COVID-19 vaccination. The subset is: HCoV-OC43 spike overlapping peptide pool stimulation. Here the CDR3 DNA reads TGTGCCAGCAGCCAAGGCTCGGAGCCCAGACAGCCCCAGCATTTT. Its translation: CASSQGSEPRQPQHF.